What follows are 28 T cell receptor beta chains derived from one specimen sequenced in a study of cytomegalovirus exposure and HLA in healthy donors. Researchers ran the PCR with 60 Vbeta and 13 Jbeta primers. Data came from immunoSEQ multiplex PCR; TCRdb stores just in-frame clones and leaves some out. The sample includes under 150,000 clones, around 70% seen only once; the top ten take 1.6%. The sample consisted of PBMCs. Receptors were obtained from a man aged 25 to 45 in good health and CMV-seropositive.

The chain employs TRBV27 and TRBJ2-4; 7 bases map to TRBD2. There are 17 residues in the CDR3. V trimming: 4 bases; J trimming: 6 bases; junction bases outside the gene matches: 15. CDR1 and CDR2 (germline): MNHEY, SMNVEV (reference sequence). CDR3 loop: CASSSGRVSGPGNIQYF. The CDR3 nucleotides are TGTGCCAGCAGTTCGGGGAGGGTCTCGGGTCCAGGAAACATTCAGTACTTC.

This clone has only a few counts. The gene calls are TRBV7-2 and TRBJ2-3; perhaps TRBD2 as D (6 bases). The CDR3 runs to 13 residues. The V gene's germline CDR1 is SGHTA and CDR2 FQGNSA. V gave up 0 bases and J gave up 9 bases, with 10 bases separating them. CDR3 region: CASSLAVGSTQYF. CDR3 coding DNA: TGTGCCAGCAGCTTAGCAGTCGGGAGCACGCAGTATTTT. Using reference TRBV7-2 and TRBJ2-3 for the parts outside the CDR3, the full variable domain is GAGVSQSPSNKVTEKGKDVELRCDPISGHTALYWYRQSLGQGLEFLIYFQGNSAPDKSGLPSDRFSAERTGGSVSTLTIQRTQQEDSAVYLCASSLAVGSTQYFGPGTRLTVL.

The CDR3 is CASSGTPDRLGYGYTF. DNA of the CDR3: TGTGCCAGCAGCGGAACTCCGGACAGGTTGGGTTATGGCTACACCTTC. The rearrangement uses TRBV5-5 and TRBJ1-2; 7 bases match TRBD1. This CDR3 spans 16 amino acids. Losses at the gene ends were 4 bases for V and 5 bases for J; bases not matched to a gene: 14. In germline, CDR1 is SGHKS, CDR2 YYEKEE (reference sequence).

The chain links TRBV6-6 to TRBJ1-1, with D tentatively TRBD1 (5 bases). CDR1 and CDR2 (germline): MNHNY, SVGAGI (reference sequence). Trimming stripped 5 bases from V and 4 bases from J, with 11 bases between. The CDR3 has 13 residues. The CDR3 spells CASSQGWGTEAFF. The CDR3 DNA reads TGTGCCAGCAGTCAGGGCTGGGGCACTGAAGCTTTCTTT.

The chain recombines TRBV28 with TRBJ1-1; D is possibly TRBD1 (5 bases). The germline V and J ends were trimmed by 3 bases and 7 bases, with 12 bases remaining between them. The CDR3 length is 13 residues. CDR1 is MDHEN, CDR2 SYDVKM, per germline. The CDR3 coding sequence is TGTGCCAGCAGTTTCCAGGGTACGGGTGAAGCTTTCTTT. This sequence encodes CASSFQGTGEAFF.

The rearrangement links TRBV27 to TRBJ2-7, with 10 bases lining up with TRBD2. The CDR3 spans 13 residues. Germline-derived CDR1 and CDR2 are MNHEY and SMNVEV (reference sequence). The V segment lost 10 bases and the J segment 0 bases; nucleotides outside the gene matches: 3. The CDR3 coding sequence is TGTGCCACTGGGACTAGCGACTCCTACGAGCAGTACTTC. Its translation: CATGTSDSYEQYF.

The V call is TRBV4-3, the J call TRBJ2-1; D gene uncertain. Trimming left V 3 bases short and J 2 bases short, with 8 bases between. This CDR3 is 14 amino acids long. The germline gives CDR1 LGHNA, CDR2 YSLEER. CDR3 bases: TGCGCCAGCAGCCACCCCTCCCCCTACAATGAGCAGTTCTTC. Amino acid sequence: CASSHPSPYNEQFF.

In DNA, the CDR3 is TGCGCCAGCAGCTTGGATAGCGGGAGGGGAGAGACCCAGTACTTC. It specifies CASSLDSGRGETQYF. The chain combines TRBV5-1 with TRBJ2-5, with 11 bases aligning to TRBD2. Germline V gene lookup returns CDR1 SGHRS and CDR2 YFSETQ. Germline trimming cut 0 bases from V and 4 bases from J; bases unmatched to any gene: 2. The CDR3 has 15 residues.

The CDR3 region is CASSLAGLAGVAYNEQFF. For the CDR3, the DNA is TGCGCCAGCAGCTTGGCGGGACTAGCGGGAGTGGCCTACAATGAGCAGTTCTTC. The rearrangement links TRBV5-1 to TRBJ2-1; 14 nucleotides align to TRBD2. Looked up from germline, CDR1 is SGHRS and CDR2 is YFSETQ. Trimming removed 0 bases from V and 2 bases from J; junction bases left unmatched: 4. The CDR3 length is 18 residues.

This chain connects TRBV5-6 to TRBJ2-7; the D gene is possibly TRBD2 (6 bases). Deletions cut 2 bases from V and 4 bases from J, with 7 bases between. This CDR3 contains 12 residues. The germline gives CDR1 SGHDT, CDR2 YYEEEE. The CDR3 spells CASSLSGYEQYF. The CDR3 DNA reads as TGTGCCAGCAGCTTAAGCGGGTACGAGCAGTACTTC.

This chain connects TRBV27 to TRBJ2-1; 10 bases fit TRBD2. The CDR3 loop spans 15 amino acids. The V and J ends lost 6 bases and 7 bases, in that order; junction bases with no gene match: 9. CDR1 MNHEY and CDR2 SMNVEV come from the germline V gene (reference sequence). CDR3 DNA: TGTGCCAGCAGCACCGGGACTAGCGTTCGGAATGAGCAGTTCTTC. Translating it yields CASSTGTSVRNEQFF.

The chain uses TRBV9 and TRBJ2-7; perhaps TRBD1 as D (6 bases). V lost 1 base and J 6 bases, leaving 11 bases between the germline ends. The CDR3 length is 13 residues. CDR1 and CDR2 from the germline V gene are SGDLS and YYNGEE. The CDR3 sequence: CASSVLQGAEQYF. The CDR3 region has the DNA TGTGCCAGCAGCGTATTACAGGGAGCCGAGCAGTACTTC.

This clone was counted only a few times. The chain recombines TRBV5-1 with TRBJ2-5; TRBD1 is a possible D gene (7 bases). Germline V CDR1 and CDR2: SGHRS, YFSETQ. This CDR3 has 14 amino acids. V was cut by 0 bases and J by 5 bases, with 11 bases left in between. The CDR3 sequence is CASSLEPGGETQYF. The CDR3 DNA reads as TGCGCCAGCAGCTTGGAACCAGGGGGGGAGACCCAGTACTTC.

The CDR3 loop reads CASSLVGSGANVLTF. The CDR3 nucleotides read TGTGCCAGCAGCCTAGTGGGTTCTGGGGCCAACGTCCTGACTTTC. The gene calls are TRBV27 and TRBJ2-6; D remains unclear. The germline gives CDR1 MNHEY, CDR2 SMNVEV (reference sequence). The CDR3 contains 15 residues. Trimming cost V 6 bases and J 1 base, with 10 bases left between them.

There are a few counts of this clone. The chain recombines TRBV9 with TRBJ1-2; a weak D match, TRBD1 (6 bases). CDR3 length: 15 amino acids. Germline-derived CDR1 and CDR2 are SGDLS and YYNGEE. The V and J ends lost 2 bases and 2 bases respectively, with 13 bases between them. CDR3 nucleotides: TGTGCCAGCAGCGTCGTGACAGGCCCCAACTATGGCTACACCTTC. This codes for CASSVVTGPNYGYTF.

The genes are TRBV5-1 and TRBJ2-1, with TRBD2 matching 11 bases. J lost 5 bases, V lost 0 bases, and 4 bases had no gene match. There are 16 residues in the CDR3. CDR1 is SGHRS and CDR2 is YFSETQ in the germline V gene. Here the CDR3 reads CASSLEVTSGNNEQFF. CDR3 nucleotides: TGCGCCAGCAGCTTGGAGGTGACTAGCGGGAACAATGAGCAGTTCTTC. Full variable domain (missing parts from reference TRBV5-1 and TRBJ2-1): KAGVTQTPRYLIKTRGQQVTLSCSPISGHRSVSWYQQTPGQGLQFLFEYFSETQRNKGNFPGRFSGRQFSNSRSEMNVSTLELGDSALYLCASSLEVTSGNNEQFFGPGTRLTVL.

The chain joins TRBV2 to TRBJ2-3; tentatively, D is TRBD1 (6 bases). CDR1 is SNHLY and CDR2 is FYNNEI in the germline V gene. This CDR3 region has 18 residues. V gave up 5 bases and J gave up 2 bases, with 23 bases separating them. The CDR3, as DNA: TGTGCCAGCAGTCTAAATGTATACCGGGACACCTACACAGATACGCAGTATTTT. It is translated as CASSLNVYRDTYTDTQYF.

The chain uses TRBV2 and TRBJ1-2; D may be TRBD1 (5 bases). Germline CDR1 and CDR2: SNHLY and FYNNEI. Deletions cut 4 bases from V and 4 bases from J, with 13 bases between. This CDR3 spans 14 amino acids. The CDR3 is CASSGWGWGYGYTF. DNA for the CDR3: TGTGCCAGCAGTGGATGGGGCTGGGGCTATGGCTACACCTTC.

This sequence joins TRBV6-5 and TRBJ1-2, with TRBD1 as a possible D gene (5 bases). V lost 2 bases and J 6 bases, leaving 16 bases between the germline ends. CDR1 MNHEY and CDR2 SVGAGI come from the germline V gene. The CDR3 loop spans 15 amino acids. The CDR3 reads CASSYVGGGKHGYTF. CDR3 in DNA: TGTGCCAGCAGTTACGTCGGGGGGGGAAAACATGGCTACACCTTC.

This chain joins TRBV4-3 and TRBJ1-2; 8 bases match TRBD1. With 9 bases clipped from V and 4 bases from J, the junction kept 7 bases outside the gene matches. CDR3 length equals 13 residues. The germline CDR1 and CDR2 sequences are LGHNA and YSLEER. In DNA, the CDR3 is TGCGCCAGTCGGACAGGGAGTGGCTATGGCTACACCTTC. Translating gives CASRTGSGYGYTF.

CDR3 coding DNA: TGCAGCGTTAGGAGAGGGACTAACTATGGCTACACCTTC. The encoded protein is CSVRRGTNYGYTF. The chain carries TRBV29-1 and TRBJ1-2; D unresolved. Germline loops: CDR1 SQVTM, CDR2 ANQGSEA. The CDR3 consists of 13 residues. The V gene lost 5 bases and the J gene lost 0 bases, with 10 bases spanning the gap.

This clone has a handful of counts. This sequence joins TRBV19 and TRBJ1-1; D is possibly TRBD1 (6 bases). In germline, CDR1 is LNHDA, CDR2 SQIVND (reference sequence). The CDR3 runs to 16 residues. Deletions cut 6 bases from V and 1 base from J, with 18 bases between. DNA of the CDR3: TGTGCCAGTAGCCATACTAAGGGACAAAAGAACACTGAAGCTTTCTTT. Translated: CASSHTKGQKNTEAFF.

This clone was observed a handful of times. The gene calls are TRBV14 and TRBJ2-1; 8 bases map to TRBD2. The CDR3 has 15 residues. V lost 4 bases and J lost 5; bases outside the gene matches: 7. Germline V lookup: CDR1 SGHDN, CDR2 FVKESK. The CDR3 region has the DNA TGTGCCAGCAGCCCGGAGGGACTAGGCGACAATGAGCAGTTCTTC. Protein product: CASSPEGLGDNEQFF.

This clone has only a few counts. The chain joins TRBV5-6 to TRBJ1-3, with TRBD1 matching 11 bases. CDR1 is SGHDT and CDR2 is YYEEEE in the germline V gene. Trimming took 5 bases from V and 2 from J; bases not matched to a gene: 6. The CDR3 sequence is 16 residues long. The CDR3 nucleotides read TGTGCCAGCAGGAGGGACAGGGGGGCTGCTGGAAACACCATATATTTT. Protein product: CASRRDRGAAGNTIYF.

This clone was seen a few times. This chain uses TRBV6-6 with TRBJ1-5, with 10 bases identical to TRBD1. Germline V gene lookup returns CDR1 MNHNY and CDR2 SVGAGI (reference sequence). The CDR3 is 14 residues long. V gave up 5 bases and J gave up 8 bases; unmatched junction bases: 6. The CDR3 here is CASSRQGAGKPQHF. Written as DNA, the CDR3 is TGTGCCAGCAGTCGACAGGGGGCGGGAAAGCCCCAGCATTTT.

As DNA, the CDR3 is TGCGCCAGCAGCCCACTAACGAACACCGGGGAGCTGTTTTTT. Translated: CASSPLTNTGELFF. The chain links TRBV5-1 to TRBJ2-2, with D hard to call. Trimming shortened V by 4 bases and J by 0 bases, and 7 bases separated the two germline ends. CDR1 and CDR2 from the germline V gene are SGHRS and YFSETQ. The CDR3 consists of 14 residues. The whole variable domain, remainder taken from reference TRBV5-1 and TRBJ2-2, is KAGVTQTPRYLIKTRGQQVTLSCSPISGHRSVSWYQQTPGQGLQFLFEYFSETQRNKGNFPGRFSGRQFSNSRSEMNVSTLELGDSALYLCASSPLTNTGELFFGEGSRLTVL.

This chain connects TRBV27 to TRBJ1-1, with a possible D match to TRBD1 (5 bases). Trimming pared 5 bases from V and 3 bases from J, leaving 13 bases between. The CDR3 extends over 14 amino acids. Germline CDR1 reads MNHEY; CDR2 reads SMNVEV (reference sequence). The CDR3 region has the DNA TGTGCCAGCAGTAATCGACAGCTAGACACTGAAGCTTTCTTT. This codes for CASSNRQLDTEAFF.

This clone was counted a few times. This chain joins TRBV5-6 and TRBJ2-7; a possible D gene is TRBD1 (5 bases). CDR3 size: 19 residues. Germline V CDR1 and CDR2: SGHDT, YYEEEE. V lost 4 bases to trimming and J lost 1 base, with 27 bases between them. This chain's CDR3 is CASSDGWAGILLPSYEQYF. CDR3 in DNA: TGTGCCAGCAGCGACGGATGGGCAGGGATCCTTCTGCCTTCCTACGAGCAGTACTTC.